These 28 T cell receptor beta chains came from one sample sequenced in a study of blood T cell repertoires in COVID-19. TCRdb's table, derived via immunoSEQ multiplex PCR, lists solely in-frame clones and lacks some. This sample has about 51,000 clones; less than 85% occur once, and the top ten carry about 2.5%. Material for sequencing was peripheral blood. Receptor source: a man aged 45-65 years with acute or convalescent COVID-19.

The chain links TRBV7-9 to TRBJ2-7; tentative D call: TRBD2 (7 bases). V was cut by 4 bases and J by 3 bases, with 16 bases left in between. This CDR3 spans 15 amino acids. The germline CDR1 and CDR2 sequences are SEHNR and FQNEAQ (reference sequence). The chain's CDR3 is CASSSIRGAGYEQYF. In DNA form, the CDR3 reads TGTGCCAGCAGCTCTATACGGGGGGCCGGCTACGAGCAGTACTTC.

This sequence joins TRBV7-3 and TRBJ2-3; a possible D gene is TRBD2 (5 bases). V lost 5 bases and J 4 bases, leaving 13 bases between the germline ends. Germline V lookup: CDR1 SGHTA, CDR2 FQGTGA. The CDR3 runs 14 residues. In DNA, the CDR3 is TGTGCCAGCAGCAGTGAGGGCGGGCCAGATACGCAGTATTTT. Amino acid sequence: CASSSEGGPDTQYF.

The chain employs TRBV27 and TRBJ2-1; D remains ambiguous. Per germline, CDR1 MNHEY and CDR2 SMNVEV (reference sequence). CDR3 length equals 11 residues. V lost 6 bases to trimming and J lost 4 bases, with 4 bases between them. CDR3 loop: CASSQYNEQFF. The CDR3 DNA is TGTGCCAGCAGCCAATACAATGAGCAGTTCTTC.

In DNA, the CDR3 is TGTGCCAGTAGTATAGCTGGGGGCAGAACCTACAATGAGCAGTTCTTC. Its protein is CASSIAGGRTYNEQFF. The chain joins TRBV19 to TRBJ2-1, with a weak D call TRBD1 (6 bases). The germline CDR1 and CDR2 sequences are LNHDA and SQIVND (reference sequence). Trimming pared 1 base from V and 2 bases from J, leaving 12 bases between. This CDR3 comprises 16 residues.

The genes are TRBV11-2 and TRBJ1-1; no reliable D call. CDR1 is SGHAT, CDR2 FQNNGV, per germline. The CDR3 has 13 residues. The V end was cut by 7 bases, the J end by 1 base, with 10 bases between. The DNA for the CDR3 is TGTGCCAGCAAGACGAACAGGAACACTGAAGCTTTCTTT. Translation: CASKTNRNTEAFF.

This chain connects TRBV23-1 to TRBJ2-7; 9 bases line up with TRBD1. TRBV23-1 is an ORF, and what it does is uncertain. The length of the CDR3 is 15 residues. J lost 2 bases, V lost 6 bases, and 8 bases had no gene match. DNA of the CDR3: TGCGCCAGCAGCCTAGGGGACAGGGACCCCTACGAGCAGTACTTC. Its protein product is CASSLGDRDPYEQYF.

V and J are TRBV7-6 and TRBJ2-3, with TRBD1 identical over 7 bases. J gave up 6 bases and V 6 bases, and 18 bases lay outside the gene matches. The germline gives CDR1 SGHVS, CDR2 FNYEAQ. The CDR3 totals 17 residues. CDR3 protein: CASSLIAGTEFHDTQYF. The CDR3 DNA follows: TGTGCCAGCAGTTTAATCGCCGGGACAGAGTTTCACGATACGCAGTATTTT. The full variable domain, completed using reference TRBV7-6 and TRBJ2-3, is GAGVSQSPRYKVTKRGQDVALRCDPISGHVSLYWYRQALGQGPEFLTYFNYEAQQDKSGLPNDRFSAERPEGSISTLTIQRTEQRDSAMYRCASSLIAGTEFHDTQYFGPGTRLTVL.

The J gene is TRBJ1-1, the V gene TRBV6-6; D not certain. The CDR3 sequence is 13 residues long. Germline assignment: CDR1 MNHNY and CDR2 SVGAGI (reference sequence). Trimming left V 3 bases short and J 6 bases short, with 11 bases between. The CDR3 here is CASSYSGIPEAFF. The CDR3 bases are TGTGCCAGCAGTTATTCAGGAATACCTGAAGCTTTCTTT.

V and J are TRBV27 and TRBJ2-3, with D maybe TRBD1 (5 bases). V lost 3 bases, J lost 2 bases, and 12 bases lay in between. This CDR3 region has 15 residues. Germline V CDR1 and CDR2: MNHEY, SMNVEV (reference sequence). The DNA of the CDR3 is TGTGCCAGCAGTTTTCAGGACATAGACACAGATACGCAGTATTTT. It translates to CASSFQDIDTDTQYF.

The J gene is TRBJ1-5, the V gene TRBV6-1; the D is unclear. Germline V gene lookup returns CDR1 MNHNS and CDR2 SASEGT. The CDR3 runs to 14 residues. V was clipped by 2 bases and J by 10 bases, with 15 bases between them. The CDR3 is CASSETGGNIPQHF. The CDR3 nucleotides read TGTGCCAGCAGTGAAACTGGCGGTAATATACCCCAGCATTTT.

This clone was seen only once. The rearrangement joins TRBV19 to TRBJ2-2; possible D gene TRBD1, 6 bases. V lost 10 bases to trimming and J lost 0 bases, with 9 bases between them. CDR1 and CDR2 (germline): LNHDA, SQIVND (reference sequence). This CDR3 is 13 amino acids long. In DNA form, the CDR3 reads TGTGCCATACAGGGTCCGAACACCGGGGAGCTGTTTTTT. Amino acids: CAIQGPNTGELFF.

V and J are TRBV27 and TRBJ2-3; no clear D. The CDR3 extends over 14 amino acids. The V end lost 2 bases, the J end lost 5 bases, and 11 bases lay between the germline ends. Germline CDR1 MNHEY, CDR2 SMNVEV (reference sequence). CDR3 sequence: CASSLGGPRDTQYF. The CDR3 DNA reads TGTGCCAGCAGTTTAGGCGGTCCCCGAGATACGCAGTATTTT.

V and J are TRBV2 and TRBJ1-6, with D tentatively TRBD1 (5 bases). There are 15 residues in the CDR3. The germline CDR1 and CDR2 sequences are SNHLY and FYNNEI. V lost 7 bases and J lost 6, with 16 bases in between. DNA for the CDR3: TGTGCCAGCACCTCCCGGGGGGTATCTAATTCACCCCTCCACTTT. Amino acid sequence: CASTSRGVSNSPLHF.

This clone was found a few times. The CDR3 region has the DNA TGCGCCAGCAGCCAAGCAATTAGCTCCTACGAGCAGTACTTC. Amino acid sequence: CASSQAISSYEQYF. The chain carries TRBV4-1 and TRBJ2-7; D gene unclear. Between the trimmed V and J ends, which lost 1 base and 0 bases, there was a span of 7 bases. The germline V gene encodes CDR1 MGHRA and CDR2 YSYEKL. CDR3 size: 14 residues.

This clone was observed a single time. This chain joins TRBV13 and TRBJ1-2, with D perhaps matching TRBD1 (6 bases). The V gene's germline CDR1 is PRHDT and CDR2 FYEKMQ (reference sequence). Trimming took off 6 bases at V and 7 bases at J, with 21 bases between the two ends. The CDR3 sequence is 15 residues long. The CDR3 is CASSKGGGRLSGYTF. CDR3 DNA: TGTGCCAGCAGTAAAGGGGGGGGTCGCCTCAGTGGCTACACCTTC.

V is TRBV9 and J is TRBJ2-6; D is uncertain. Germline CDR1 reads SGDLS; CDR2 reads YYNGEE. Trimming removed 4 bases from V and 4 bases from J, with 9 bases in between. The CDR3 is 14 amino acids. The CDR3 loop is CASSNRGGANVLTF. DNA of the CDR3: TGTGCCAGCAGCAATCGAGGAGGGGCCAACGTCCTGACTTTC.

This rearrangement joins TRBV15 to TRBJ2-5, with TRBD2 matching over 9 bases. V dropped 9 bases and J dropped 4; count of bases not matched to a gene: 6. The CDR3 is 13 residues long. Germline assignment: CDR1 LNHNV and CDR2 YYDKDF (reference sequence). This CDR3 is CATNSGSGETQYF. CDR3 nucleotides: TGTGCCACTAATAGCGGGAGTGGAGAGACCCAGTACTTC.

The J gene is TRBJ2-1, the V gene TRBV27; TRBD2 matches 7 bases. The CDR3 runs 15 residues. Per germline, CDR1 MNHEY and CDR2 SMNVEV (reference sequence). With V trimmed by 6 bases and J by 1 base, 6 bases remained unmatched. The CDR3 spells CASSPLGGSYNEQFF. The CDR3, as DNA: TGTGCCAGCAGCCCGCTGGGGGGGTCCTACAATGAGCAGTTCTTC.

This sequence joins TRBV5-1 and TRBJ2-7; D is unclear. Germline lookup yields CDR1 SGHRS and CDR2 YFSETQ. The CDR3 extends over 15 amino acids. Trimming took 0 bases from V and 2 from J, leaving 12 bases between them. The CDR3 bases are TGCGCCAGCAGCTTGGTAATCTCTAATGCCTACGAGCAGTACTTC. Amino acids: CASSLVISNAYEQYF.

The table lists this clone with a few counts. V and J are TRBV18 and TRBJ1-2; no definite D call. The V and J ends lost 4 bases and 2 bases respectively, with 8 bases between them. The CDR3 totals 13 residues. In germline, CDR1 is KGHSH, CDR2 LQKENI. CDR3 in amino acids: CASSLDTNYGYTF. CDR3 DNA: TGTGCCAGCTCACTCGACACGAACTATGGCTACACCTTC.

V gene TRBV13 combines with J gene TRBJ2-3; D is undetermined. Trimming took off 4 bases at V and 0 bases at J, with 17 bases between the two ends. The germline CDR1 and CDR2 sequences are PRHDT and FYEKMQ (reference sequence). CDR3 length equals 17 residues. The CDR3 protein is CASSYRHTVRSTDTQYF. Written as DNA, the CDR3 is TGTGCCAGCAGCTACCGGCATACAGTTCGAAGCACAGATACGCAGTATTTT.

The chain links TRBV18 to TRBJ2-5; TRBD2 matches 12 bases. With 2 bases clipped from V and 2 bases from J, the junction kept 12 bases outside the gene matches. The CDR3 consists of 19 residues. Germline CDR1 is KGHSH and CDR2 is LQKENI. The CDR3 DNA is TGTGCCAGCTCACCAGTCCGCGCTAGCGGGAGGGCCGGTCAAGAGACCCAGTACTTC. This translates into CASSPVRASGRAGQETQYF.

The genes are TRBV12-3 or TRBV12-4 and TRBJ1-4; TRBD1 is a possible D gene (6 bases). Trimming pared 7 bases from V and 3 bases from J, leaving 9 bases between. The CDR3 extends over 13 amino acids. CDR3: CASTGQPNEKLFF. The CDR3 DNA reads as TGTGCCAGCACCGGACAGCCTAATGAAAAACTGTTTTTT.

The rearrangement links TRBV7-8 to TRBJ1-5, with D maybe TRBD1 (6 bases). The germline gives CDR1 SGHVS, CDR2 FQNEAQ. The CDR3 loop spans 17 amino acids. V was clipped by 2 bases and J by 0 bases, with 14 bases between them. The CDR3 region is CASSLPIGTHSNQPQHF. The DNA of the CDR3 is TGTGCCAGCAGCTTACCGATCGGGACACATAGCAATCAGCCCCAGCATTTT.

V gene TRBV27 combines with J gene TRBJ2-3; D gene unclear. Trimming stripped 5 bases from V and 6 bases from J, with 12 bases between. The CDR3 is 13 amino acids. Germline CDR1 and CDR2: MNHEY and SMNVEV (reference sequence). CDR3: CASSTAAGDTQYF. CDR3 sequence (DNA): TGTGCCAGCAGTACCGCTGCCGGGGATACGCAGTATTTT.

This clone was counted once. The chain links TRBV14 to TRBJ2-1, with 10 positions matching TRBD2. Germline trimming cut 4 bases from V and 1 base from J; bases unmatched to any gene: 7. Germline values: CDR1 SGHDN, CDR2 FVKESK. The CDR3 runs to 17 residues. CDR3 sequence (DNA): TGTGCCAGCAGCCTATTAGCGGGAGGTGGGTCCTACAATGAGCAGTTCTTC. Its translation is CASSLLAGGGSYNEQFF. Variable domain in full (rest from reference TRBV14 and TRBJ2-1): EAGVTQFPSHSVIEKGQTVTLRCDPISGHDNLYWYRRVMGKEIKFLLHFVKESKQDESGMPNNRFLAERTGGTYSTLKVQPAELEDSGVYFCASSLLAGGGSYNEQFFGPGTRLTVL.

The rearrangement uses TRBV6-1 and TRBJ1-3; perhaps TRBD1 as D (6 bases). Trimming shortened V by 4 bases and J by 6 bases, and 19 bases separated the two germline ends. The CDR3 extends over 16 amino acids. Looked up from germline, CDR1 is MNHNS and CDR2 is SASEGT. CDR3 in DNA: TGTGCCAGCAGTGGAACCTTGGGGGCGCGTCTAAACACCATATATTTT. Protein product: CASSGTLGARLNTIYF.

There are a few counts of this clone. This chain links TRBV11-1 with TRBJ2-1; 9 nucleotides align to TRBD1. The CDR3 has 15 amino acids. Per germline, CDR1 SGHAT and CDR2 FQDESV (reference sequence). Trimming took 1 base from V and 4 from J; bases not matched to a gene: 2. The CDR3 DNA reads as TGTGCCAGCAGCTTAGGACAGGGGGATTACAATGAGCAGTTCTTC. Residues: CASSLGQGDYNEQFF.